The 5 T cell receptor beta chains presented below share a single source sample, sequenced in a study of regulatory T cells in long-lasting Graves disease (dated by TCRdb to 2020 to 2023). Preparation of the library involved multiplex PCR. Instrument on record: Illumina HiSeq 4000. iRepertoire HTBI primers and Arm-PCR amplification of CDR3 regions were used to construct TCR beta libraries. TCRdb trimmed the raw reads at Q25, called clones with MiXCR and kept productive beta chains. When rows share a CDR3 protein, they turn into one entry using the most common DNA and genes. Across this sample there are 550,000 to 650,000 distinct CDR3 sequences, with about 16% seen only once. The ten largest clones take up about 12% of the sample. According to the study, the label for this sample's time point signals: newly diagnosed GD, antithyroid drugs for less than 3 months. For both TCR sequencing and RNA sequencing, RNA was extracted from PBMCs using TRIzol.

The sample also formed part of further work on T cells in Graves' hyperthyroidism and ophthalmopathy.

The sequenced sample was peripheral blood mononuclear cells (PBMCs), obtained at new diagnosis, from a patient treated with antithyroid drugs. These receptors came from a young man with Graves disease. Donor details come from another sample of the same person, matched by shared clones.

Many counts were recorded for this clonotype. The genes are TRBV12-3 or TRBV12-4 and TRBJ1-1, with no clear D. The CDR3 contains 13 residues. Trimming cost V 4 bases and J 1 base, with 7 bases left between them. The CDR3 DNA sequence: TGTGCCAGCAGTTATGAGGAGAACACTGAAGCTTTCTTT. This gives the protein CASSYEENTEAFF.

This chain's CDR3 is CAWGLGSLNLQHF. Here the CDR3 DNA reads TGTGCCTGGGGGTTAGGGTCACTGAATCTCCAGCATTTT. The V and J genes are TRBV30 and TRBJ1-5; D remains unclear. The CDR3 is 13 residues long. Trimming removed 5 bases from V and 12 bases from J, with 20 bases in between. Germline V CDR1 and CDR2: GTSNPN, SVGIG (reference sequence).

There are many counts of this clonotype. CDR3 DNA sequence: TGCAGTGCTAGAGGGTGGGGAGAGACCCAGTACTTC. As protein: CSARGWGETQYF. The J gene is TRBJ2-5, the V gene TRBV20-1; D unresolved. Trimming took off 1 base at V and 4 bases at J, with 7 bases between the two ends. The germline V gene encodes CDR1 DFQATT and CDR2 SNEGSKA (reference sequence). This CDR3 spans 12 amino acids.

Comments on this clonotype: The junction departs from germline at one end; a sequencing error may be responsible. The chain carries TRBV7-7 and TRBJ2-2; D unclear. CDR1 is SSHAT, CDR2 FNYEAQ, per germline (reference sequence). The CDR3 has 16 amino acids. The chain's CDR3 is CASSLDSGGGTGELFF. The DNA of the CDR3 is TGTGCTAGCAGCTTAGATTCCGGTGGCGGCACCGGGGAGCTGTTTTTT. The variable domain in full, with the rest retrieved from reference TRBV7-7 and TRBJ2-2, is GAGVSQSPRYKVTKRGQDVTLRCDPISSHATLYWYQQALGQGPEFLTYFNYEAQPDKSGLPSDRFSAERPEGSISTLTIQRTEQRDSAMYRCASSLDSGGGTGELFFGEGSRLTVL.

To note about this clonotype: A much larger clone differs from this one at a single base, so this may be a read error. The V call is TRBV10-3, the J call TRBJ1-5; tentative D call: TRBD1 (6 bases). Germline V gene lookup returns CDR1 ENHRY and CDR2 SYGVKD. The CDR3 length is 13 residues. The CDR3 is CAIGGHPGQPRHF. CDR3 in DNA: TGTGCCATCGGGGGACACCCGGGCCAGCCCCGGCATTTT.